This T cell receptor (beta chain) appears in the sequencing data of a study of shared clonotypes between healthy human individuals. In the original analysis: Sequence data from immunoSEQ were junction-only and lacked quality scores; consequently, filtering differed. Some clones are missing from TCRdb's copy, which holds only in-frame ones; the method was immunoSEQ multiplex PCR. That table furnishes V, J and clone size, whereas the DNA furnished D and trimming. The table shows over 2 million clones, with 85% to 95% occurring only once. Trimming removed 6 bases at V and 4 bases at J, with 18 bases between. Germline values: CDR1 MDHEN, CDR2 SYDVKM. The CDR3 covers 16 residues.

The V gene is TRBV28, the J gene TRBJ2-2, with D perhaps matching TRBD1 (5 bases). This receptor was taken from a young man in good health. Some clones in this sample may be carry-over from other donors' samples. Material: naive CD4+ T cells from PBMCs. Stated subset: CD45RA+ positively selected. The CDR3 coding sequence is TGTGCCAGCAGCCACGGACATCGACCACTCACCGGGGAGCTGTTTTTT. Encoded protein: CASSHGHRPLTGELFF.